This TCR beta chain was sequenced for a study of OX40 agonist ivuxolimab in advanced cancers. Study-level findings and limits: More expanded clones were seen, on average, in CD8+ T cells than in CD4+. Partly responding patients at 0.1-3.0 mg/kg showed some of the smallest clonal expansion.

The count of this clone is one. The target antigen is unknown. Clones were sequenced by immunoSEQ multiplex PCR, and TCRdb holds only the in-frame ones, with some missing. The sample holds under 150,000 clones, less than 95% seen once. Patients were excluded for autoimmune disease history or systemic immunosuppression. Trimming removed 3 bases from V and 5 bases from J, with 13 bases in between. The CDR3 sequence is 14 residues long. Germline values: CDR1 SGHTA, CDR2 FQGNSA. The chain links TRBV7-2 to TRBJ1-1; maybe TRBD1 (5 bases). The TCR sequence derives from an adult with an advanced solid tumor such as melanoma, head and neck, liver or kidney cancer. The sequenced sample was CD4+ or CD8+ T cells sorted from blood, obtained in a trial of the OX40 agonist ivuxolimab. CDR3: CASSLGGEWTEAFF. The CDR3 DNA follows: TGTGCCAGCAGCTTGGGGGGGGAATGGACTGAAGCTTTCTTT.